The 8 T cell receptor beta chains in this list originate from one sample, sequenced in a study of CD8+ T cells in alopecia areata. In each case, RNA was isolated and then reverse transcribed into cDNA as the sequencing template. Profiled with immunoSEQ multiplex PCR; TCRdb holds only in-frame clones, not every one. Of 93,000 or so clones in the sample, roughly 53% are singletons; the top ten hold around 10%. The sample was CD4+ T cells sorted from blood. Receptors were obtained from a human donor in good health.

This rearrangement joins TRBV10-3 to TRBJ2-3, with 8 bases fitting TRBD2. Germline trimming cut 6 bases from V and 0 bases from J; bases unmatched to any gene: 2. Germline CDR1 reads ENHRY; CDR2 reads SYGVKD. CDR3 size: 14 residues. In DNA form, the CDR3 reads TGTGCCATCAGAGCGGGGGCCAGCACAGATACGCAGTATTTT. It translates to CAIRAGASTDTQYF.

CDR3 nucleotides: TGCGCCAGCAGCCCAGGGGACAGGGGGATCAATGAGCAGTTCTTC. Translation gives CASSPGDRGINEQFF. V gene TRBV5-1 combines with J gene TRBJ2-1; 11 bases line up with TRBD1. Germline CDR1 is SGHRS and CDR2 is YFSETQ. The CDR3 has 15 amino acids. J was trimmed by 6 bases and V by 4 bases; bases with no gene match: 6. Full variable domain (rest looked up from reference TRBV5-1 and TRBJ2-1): KAGVTQTPRYLIKTRGQQVTLSCSPISGHRSVSWYQQTPGQGLQFLFEYFSETQRNKGNFPGRFSGRQFSNSRSEMNVSTLELGDSALYLCASSPGDRGINEQFFGPGTRLTVL.

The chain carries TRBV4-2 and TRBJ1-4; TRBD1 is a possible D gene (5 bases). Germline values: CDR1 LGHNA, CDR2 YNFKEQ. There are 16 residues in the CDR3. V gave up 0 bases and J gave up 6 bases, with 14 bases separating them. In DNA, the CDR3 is TGTGCCAGCAGCCAAGATCCGGGTCGGGACGATGAAAAACTGTTTTTT. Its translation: CASSQDPGRDDEKLFF.

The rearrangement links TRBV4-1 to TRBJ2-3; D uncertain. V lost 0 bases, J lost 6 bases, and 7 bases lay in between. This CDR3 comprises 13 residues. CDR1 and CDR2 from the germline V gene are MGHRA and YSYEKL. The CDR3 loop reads CASSQDLADTQYF. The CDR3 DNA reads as TGCGCCAGCAGCCAAGACCTGGCGGATACGCAGTATTTT.

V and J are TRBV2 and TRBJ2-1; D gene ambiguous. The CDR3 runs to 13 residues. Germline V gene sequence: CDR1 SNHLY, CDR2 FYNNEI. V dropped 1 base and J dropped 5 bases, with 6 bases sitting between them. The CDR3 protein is CASSEGVHNEQFF. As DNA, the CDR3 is TGTGCCAGCAGTGAAGGGGTTCACAATGAGCAGTTCTTC.

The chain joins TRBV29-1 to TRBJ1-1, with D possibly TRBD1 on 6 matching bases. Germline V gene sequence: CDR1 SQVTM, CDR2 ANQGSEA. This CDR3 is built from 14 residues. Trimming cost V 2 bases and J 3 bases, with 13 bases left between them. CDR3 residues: CSVESGQGYTEAFF. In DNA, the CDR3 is TGCAGCGTTGAATCTGGGCAGGGGTACACTGAAGCTTTCTTT.

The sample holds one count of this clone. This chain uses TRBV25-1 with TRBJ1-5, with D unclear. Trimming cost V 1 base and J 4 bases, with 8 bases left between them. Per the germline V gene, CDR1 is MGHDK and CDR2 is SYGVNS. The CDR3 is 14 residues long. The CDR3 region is CASSESKFNQPQHF. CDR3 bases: TGTGCCAGCAGTGAATCGAAGTTTAATCAGCCCCAGCATTTT.

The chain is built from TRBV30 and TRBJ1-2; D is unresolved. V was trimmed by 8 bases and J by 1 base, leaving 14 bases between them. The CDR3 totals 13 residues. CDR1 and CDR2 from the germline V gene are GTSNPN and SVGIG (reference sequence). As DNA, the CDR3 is TGTGCCACGGCACCGGACGATAACTATGGCTACACCTTC. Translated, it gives CATAPDDNYGYTF.